The present entry profiles one T cell receptor (beta chain) with its context. The CDR3 sequence is 20 residues long. V lost 4 bases and J lost 3, with 28 bases in between. Germline V gene data show CDR1 as SNHLY and CDR2 as FYNNEI. Those patients with uncontrolled infection, other autoimmune disease, pregnancy or lactation were excluded. From approximately 9.3 ml of fresh peripheral blood, PBMCs were isolated. This sample stems from a study of T cells in Graves' hyperthyroidism and ophthalmopathy. Amplification of TCR beta CDR3 regions was performed using RNA transcripts as template. During a first-round RT-PCR of the TCR CDR3, the HTBI primer set was used. From the multiplex PCR reads, TCRdb called clonotypes with MiXCR, one entry per CDR3 protein. The sample has approximately 600,000 distinct CDR3 sequences, around 15% seen once.

V usage is TRBV2 and J usage is TRBJ2-1; D possibly matches TRBD1 or TRBD2 (5 bases each). This clonotype was obtained from a woman in her 30s with Graves' hyperthyroidism. The specimen sequenced was blood. The chain's CDR3 is CASSVSNSGTDVTLYNEQFF. The CDR3 DNA sequence: TGTGCCAGCAGTGTTTCAAATTCCGGGACCGACGTTACCCTCTACAATGAGCAGTTCTTC.